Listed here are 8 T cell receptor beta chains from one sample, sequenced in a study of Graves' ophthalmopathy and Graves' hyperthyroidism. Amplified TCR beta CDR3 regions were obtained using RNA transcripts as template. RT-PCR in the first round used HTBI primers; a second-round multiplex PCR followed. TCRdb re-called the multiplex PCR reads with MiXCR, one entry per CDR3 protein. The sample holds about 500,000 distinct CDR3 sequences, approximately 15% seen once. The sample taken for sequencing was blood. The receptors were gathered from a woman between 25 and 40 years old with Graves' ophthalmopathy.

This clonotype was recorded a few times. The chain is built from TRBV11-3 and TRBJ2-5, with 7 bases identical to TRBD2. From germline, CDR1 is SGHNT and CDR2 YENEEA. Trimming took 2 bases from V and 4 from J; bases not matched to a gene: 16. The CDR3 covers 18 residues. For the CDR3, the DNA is TGTGCCAGCAGCTTACCACCCCTGGGACTACTCTACCCAGAGACCCAGTACTTC. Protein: CASSLPPLGLLYPETQYF.

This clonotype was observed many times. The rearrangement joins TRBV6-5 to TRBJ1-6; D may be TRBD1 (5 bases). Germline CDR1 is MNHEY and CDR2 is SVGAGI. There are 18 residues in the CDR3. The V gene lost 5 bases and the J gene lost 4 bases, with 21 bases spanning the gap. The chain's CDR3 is CASSRWAAKGTYNSPLHF. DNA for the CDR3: TGTGCCAGCAGTCGTTGGGCAGCAAAAGGGACTTATAATTCACCCCTCCACTTT.

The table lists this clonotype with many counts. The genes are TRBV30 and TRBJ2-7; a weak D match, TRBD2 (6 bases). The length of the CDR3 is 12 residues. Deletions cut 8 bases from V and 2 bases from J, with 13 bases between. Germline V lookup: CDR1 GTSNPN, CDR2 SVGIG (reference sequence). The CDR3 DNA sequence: TGTGCCCGCCGGGAGCAGGCCTACGAGCAGTACTTC. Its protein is CARREQAYEQYF.

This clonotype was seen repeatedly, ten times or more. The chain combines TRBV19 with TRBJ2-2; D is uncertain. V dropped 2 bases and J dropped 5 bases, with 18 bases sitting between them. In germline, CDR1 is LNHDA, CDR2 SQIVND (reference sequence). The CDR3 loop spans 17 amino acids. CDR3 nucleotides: TGTGCCAGTAGTATATCGCCCCGCCTTTTAAAAACCGGGGAGCTGTTTTTT. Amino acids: CASSISPRLLKTGELFF. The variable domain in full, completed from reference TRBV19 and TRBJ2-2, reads DGGITQSPKYLFRKEGQNVTLSCEQNLNHDAMYWYRQDPGQGLRLIYYSQIVNDFQKGDIAEGYSVSREKKESFPLTVTSAQKNPTAFYLCASSISPRLLKTGELFFGEGSRLTVL.

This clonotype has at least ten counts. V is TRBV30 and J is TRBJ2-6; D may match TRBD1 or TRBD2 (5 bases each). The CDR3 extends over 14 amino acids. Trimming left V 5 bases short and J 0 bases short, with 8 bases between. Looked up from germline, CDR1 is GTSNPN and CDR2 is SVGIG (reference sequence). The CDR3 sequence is CAWGTGSGANVLTF. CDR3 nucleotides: TGTGCCTGGGGGACGGGCTCTGGGGCCAACGTCCTGACTTTC.

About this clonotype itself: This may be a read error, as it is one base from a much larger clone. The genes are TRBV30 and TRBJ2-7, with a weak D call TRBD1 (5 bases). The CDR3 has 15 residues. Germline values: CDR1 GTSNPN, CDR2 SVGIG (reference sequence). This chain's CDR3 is CAWTRQTMGSYDQYF. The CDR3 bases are TGTGCCTGGACTCGACAGACGATGGGCTCCTACGATCAGTACTTC.

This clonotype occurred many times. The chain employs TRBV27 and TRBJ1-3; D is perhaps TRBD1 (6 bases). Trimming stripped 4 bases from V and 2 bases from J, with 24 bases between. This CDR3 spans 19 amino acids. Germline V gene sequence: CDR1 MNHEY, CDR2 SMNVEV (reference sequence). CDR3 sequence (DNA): TGTGCCAGCAGTTCTCTGCCCCAGACAGGCCGGGAGGCTGGAAACACCATATATTTT. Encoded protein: CASSSLPQTGREAGNTIYF.

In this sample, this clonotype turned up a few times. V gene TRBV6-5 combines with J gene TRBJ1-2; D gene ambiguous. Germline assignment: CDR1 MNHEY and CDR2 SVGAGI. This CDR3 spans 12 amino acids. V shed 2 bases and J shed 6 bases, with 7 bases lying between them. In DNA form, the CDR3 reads TGTGCCAGCAGTTACGGAGTAGATGGCTACACCTTC. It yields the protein CASSYGVDGYTF.